This entry lists 32 T cell receptor beta chains sequenced from one sample in a study of regulatory T cells in long-lasting Graves disease. The authors built TCR beta libraries using iRepertoire HTBI primers and Arm-PCR of CDR3 regions. TCRdb used MiXCR to reprocess the multiplex PCR reads, holding one entry per CDR3 protein. This table has roughly 510,000 distinct CDR3 sequences, 15% to 20% appearing once. Described time point: newly diagnosed GD, antithyroid drugs for less than 3 months. RNA extracted from PBMCs served as the sequencing template. This same sample was also taken into another study, of T cells in Graves' hyperthyroidism and ophthalmopathy.

This sample comprised peripheral blood mononuclear cells (PBMCs), obtained at new diagnosis, from a patient treated with antithyroid drugs. The receptors derive from a man aged 18-30 years with Graves disease.

At least ten counts were recorded for this clonotype. This sequence joins TRBV20-1 and TRBJ2-1; TRBD2 aligns across 8 bases. The CDR3 has 13 amino acids. J gave up 10 bases and V 5 bases, and 10 bases lay outside the gene matches. Germline V gene data show CDR1 as DFQATT and CDR2 as SNEGSKA (reference sequence). Written as DNA, the CDR3 is TGCAGTGCTCCTGGGGCGGGAGGTGGAGAGCAGTTCTTC. Translating it yields CSAPGAGGGEQFF.

This clonotype was detected many times. The chain has TRBV5-1 and TRBJ1-1; D is ambiguous. V lost 0 bases and J 6 bases, leaving 12 bases between the germline ends. Germline V lookup: CDR1 SGHRS, CDR2 YFSETQ. The CDR3 totals 14 residues. CDR3 amino acids: CASSLEVSSSEAFF. The CDR3 coding sequence is TGCGCCAGCAGCTTGGAGGTGAGCAGTTCTGAAGCTTTCTTT.

This clonotype was detected ten times or more. The rearrangement links TRBV29-1 to TRBJ1-1; D uncertain. The CDR3 length is 14 residues. Germline values: CDR1 SQVTM, CDR2 ANQGSEA. V was pared by 3 bases and J by 4 bases, with 15 bases between. CDR3: CSVDRLAGGTEAFF. The CDR3 DNA follows: TGCAGCGTTGATAGGTTAGCTGGTGGCACTGAAGCTTTCTTT.

There are many counts of this clonotype. The chain is built from TRBV20-1 and TRBJ2-7, with TRBD2 matching 10 bases. The J segment lost 2 bases and the V segment lost 6 bases, leaving 10 bases of the junction unmatched. Germline-derived CDR1 and CDR2 are DFQATT and SNEGSKA (reference sequence). This CDR3 has 15 amino acids. CDR3 in DNA: TGCAGTGCGCCCCCTAGCGGGAGTATGACCTACGAGCAGTACTTC. This gives the protein CSAPPSGSMTYEQYF.

Many counts were recorded for this clonotype. This chain uses TRBV7-9 with TRBJ1-1; no reliable D call. The CDR3 extends over 13 amino acids. The V and J ends lost 11 bases and 2 bases respectively, with 15 bases between them. CDR1 SEHNR and CDR2 FQNEAQ come from the germline V gene (reference sequence). In nucleotides, the CDR3 is TGTGCCGGACGCGACGGAACAAACACTGAAGCTTTCTTT. It translates to CAGRDGTNTEAFF.

The chain couples TRBV3-1 to TRBJ2-1, with 10 bases identical to TRBD2. This CDR3 has 17 amino acids. V shed 0 bases and J 4 bases; nucleotides not matched to a gene: 6. Germline V gene sequence: CDR1 LGHDT, CDR2 YNNKEL (reference sequence). CDR3 residues: CASSQDHLAGVYNEQFF. CDR3 bases: TGTGCCAGCAGCCAAGATCACCTAGCGGGAGTGTACAATGAGCAGTTCTTC.

Concerning this clonotype: Without the conserved terminal phenylalanine or tryptophan, this CDR3 likely stems from a read error. The chain is built from TRBV11-1 and TRBJ1-2, with 7 positions matching TRBD1. The CDR3 sequence is 14 residues long. Germline V gene sequence: CDR1 SGHAT, CDR2 FQDESV (reference sequence). As DNA, the CDR3 is TGCGCCAGCAGGCGGGAAGGGACAGACTATGGCTACACCCTC. This codes for CASRREGTDYGYTL.

This clonotype occurred a few times. The chain combines TRBV5-1 with TRBJ2-1, with 13 bases lining up with TRBD2. V dropped 7 bases and J dropped 0; count of bases not matched to a gene: 4. The CDR3 has 16 residues. Germline V gives CDR1 SGHRS, CDR2 YFSETQ. The CDR3 here is CASSGLAGRSYNEQFF. CDR3 in DNA: TGCGCCAGCTCGGGACTAGCGGGACGCTCCTACAATGAGCAGTTCTTC.

This clonotype was seen repeatedly, ten times or more. V usage is TRBV11-1 and J usage is TRBJ2-1, with a possible D match to TRBD1 (6 bases). Per the germline V gene, CDR1 is SGHAT and CDR2 is FQDESV (reference sequence). V was clipped by 3 bases and J by 6 bases, with 12 bases between them. This CDR3 has 14 residues. Here the CDR3 DNA reads TGTGCCAGCAGCTTTAACAGGGTAGTCAATGAGCAGTTCTTC. It encodes CASSFNRVVNEQFF.

Remarks on this clonotype: One base away lies a much larger clone, so this may be a sequencing read error. The chain joins TRBV29-1 to TRBJ1-1, with 10 bases aligning to TRBD1. The germline gives CDR1 SQVTM, CDR2 ANQGSEA. The CDR3 is 15 residues long. The CDR3 DNA follows: TGCAGCGTTGAATCGACAGGGGGCTTGAACACTGAAGCTCTCTTT. Its protein is CSVESTGGLNTEALF.

This clonotype was seen more than once but under ten times. The CDR3 DNA reads TGCGCCAGCAGCTTGATACTGGCGAGAGACACTGAAGCTTTCTTT. Protein product: CASSLILARDTEAFF. The V and J genes are TRBV5-1 and TRBJ1-1; D not certain. The CDR3 is 15 amino acids. CDR1 is SGHRS, CDR2 YFSETQ, per germline. Trimming cost V 1 base and J 3 bases, with 13 bases left between them.

The chain recombines TRBV7-9 with TRBJ1-4; weak D call: TRBD1 (5 bases). Germline loops: CDR1 SEHNR, CDR2 FQNEAQ (reference sequence). Trimming stripped 5 bases from V and 4 bases from J, with 11 bases between. The CDR3 consists of 14 residues. This CDR3 is CASSRDGHNEKLFF. CDR3 coding DNA: TGTGCCAGCAGCCGGGACGGACATAATGAAAAACTGTTTTTT.

This clonotype was counted only a few times. The chain combines TRBV4-1 with TRBJ1-1; D unresolved. Germline V gene sequence: CDR1 MGHRA, CDR2 YSYEKL. The CDR3 runs to 14 residues. The V gene lost 3 bases and the J gene lost 1 base, with 9 bases spanning the gap. CDR3 sequence reads: CASSQEPQNTEAFF. The CDR3 region has the DNA TGCGCCAGCAGCCAGGAGCCTCAGAACACTGAAGCTTTCTTT.

Ten or more counts support this clonotype. The chain combines TRBV3-1 with TRBJ1-2; no definite D call. The germline V and J ends were trimmed by 3 bases and 4 bases, with 3 bases remaining between them. The CDR3 contains 11 residues. Germline values: CDR1 LGHDT, CDR2 YNNKEL (reference sequence). The DNA for the CDR3 is TGTGCCAGCAGCCACGGCTATGGCTACACCTTC. It is translated as CASSHGYGYTF.

This chain joins TRBV25-1 and TRBJ2-3; D might be TRBD1 or TRBD2, each matching 5 bases. The CDR3 length is 15 residues. CDR1 MGHDK and CDR2 SYGVNS come from the germline V gene. The V end lost 6 bases, the J end lost 1 base, and 14 bases lay between the germline ends. The CDR3 DNA sequence: TGTGCCAGCAGACACCCGTTGGGGGGCACAGATACGCAGTATTTT. It yields the protein CASRHPLGGTDTQYF.

This clonotype was seen a few times. This rearrangement joins TRBV14 to TRBJ2-1; D might be TRBD2 (6 bases). Trimming cost V 1 base and J 2 bases, with 9 bases left between them. The length of the CDR3 is 15 residues. Per the germline V gene, CDR1 is SGHDN and CDR2 is FVKESK. CDR3 DNA: TGTGCCAGCAGCCAAGTACCGGGGGCCTACAATGAGCAGTTCTTC. This encodes CASSQVPGAYNEQFF.

This chain connects TRBV6-2 or TRBV6-3 to TRBJ1-5; no clear D. V lost 2 bases, J lost 9 bases, and 5 bases lay in between. CDR3 length equals 11 residues. Per germline, CDR1 MNHEY and CDR2 SVGEGT. CDR3 residues: CASSYDRPQHF. The DNA for the CDR3 is TGTGCCAGCAGTTACGACCGGCCCCAGCATTTT.

The V call is TRBV5-4, the J call TRBJ2-1; 7 bases are shared with TRBD1. Germline V gene sequence: CDR1 SGHNT, CDR2 YYREEE (reference sequence). This CDR3 contains 13 residues. V lost 5 bases and J lost 10; bases outside the gene matches: 9. The CDR3 protein is CASRYRQGGEQFF. The CDR3 region has the DNA TGTGCCAGCAGGTACAGACAGGGTGGCGAGCAGTTCTTC.

This clonotype was recorded at least ten times. This sequence joins TRBV20-1 and TRBJ2-2, with D possibly being TRBD1 or TRBD2 (5 bases each). The germline V gene has CDR1 DFQATT and CDR2 SNEGSKA (reference sequence). CDR3 length equals 16 residues. The V end lost 0 bases, the J end lost 2 bases, and 13 bases lay between the germline ends. The CDR3 spells CSARDFREHNTGELFF. The DNA for the CDR3 is TGCAGTGCTAGAGATTTCAGGGAGCATAACACCGGGGAGCTGTTTTTT.

This chain links TRBV9 with TRBJ2-2; TRBD2 aligns across 10 bases. J was trimmed by 7 bases and V by 0 bases; bases with no gene match: 3. This CDR3 has 15 amino acids. In germline, CDR1 is SGDLS, CDR2 YYNGEE. CDR3 in amino acids: CASSVVASGSGELFF. CDR3 sequence (DNA): TGTGCCAGCAGCGTAGTAGCTAGCGGGAGCGGGGAGCTGTTTTTT.

This clonotype has at least ten counts. An end of the junction does not agree with germline; a read error may underlie this. The V gene is TRBV5-1, the J gene TRBJ2-1, with TRBD2 matching 7 bases. The CDR3 is 14 residues long. Germline assignment: CDR1 SGHRS and CDR2 YFSETQ. CDR3 protein: CASSLGGRYNEQFF. The DNA for the CDR3 is TGTGCCAGCAGTTTGGGCGGGAGATACAATGAGCAGTTCTTC.

The chain carries TRBV20-1 and TRBJ1-1; no clear D. The CDR3 loop spans 14 amino acids. Trimming took off 5 bases at V and 1 base at J, with 14 bases between the two ends. CDR1 is DFQATT, CDR2 SNEGSKA, per germline (reference sequence). The CDR3, as DNA: TGCAGTGCTCATATTGCGCCGGGGAACACTGAAGCTTTCTTT. This translates into CSAHIAPGNTEAFF.

This clonotype appeared a few times. V is TRBV30 and J is TRBJ1-5, with a possible D match to TRBD1 (6 bases). This CDR3 comprises 14 residues. Germline V gene sequence: CDR1 GTSNPN, CDR2 SVGIG (reference sequence). V gave up 1 base and J gave up 6 bases, with 13 bases separating them. The CDR3 DNA reads TGTGCCTGGAGTGACGGCAGGGGTGCTCAGCCCCAGCATTTT. This gives the protein CAWSDGRGAQPQHF. The whole variable domain, remainder taken from reference TRBV30 and TRBJ1-5, is SQTIHQWPATLVQPVGSPLSLECTVEGTSNPNLYWYRQAAGRGLQLLFYSVGIGQISSEVPQNLSASRPQDRQFILSSKKLLLSDSGFYLCAWSDGRGAQPQHFGDGTRLSIL.

This clonotype showed up just a few times. It may be a read error: a sequence one base away is much more abundant. The genes are TRBV7-9 and TRBJ2-7; TRBD2 is a possible D gene (5 bases). CDR1 is SEHNR, CDR2 FQNEAQ, per germline (reference sequence). The CDR3 loop spans 12 amino acids. CDR3 in amino acids: CASSQGIGERYF. CDR3 DNA sequence: TGTGCCAGCAGCCAAGGAATCGGGGAGCGGTACTTC. Based on the CDR3 plus reference TRBV7-9 and TRBJ2-7, the full variable domain is DTGVSQNPRHKITKRGQNVTFRCDPISEHNRLYWYRQTLGQGPEFLTYFQNEAQLEKSRLLSDRFSAERPKGSFSTLEIQRTEQGDSAMYLCASSQGIGERYFGPGTRLTVT.

The V gene is TRBV19, the J gene TRBJ1-2; D perhaps matches TRBD1 (6 bases). Trimming removed 8 bases at V and 2 bases at J, with 27 bases between. The CDR3 runs 18 residues. The germline CDR1 and CDR2 sequences are LNHDA and SQIVND (reference sequence). Here the CDR3 reads CASFSTLGRDRNNYGYTF. CDR3 coding DNA: TGTGCCAGTTTTTCTACCCTGGGGAGAGACAGGAACAACTATGGCTACACCTTC.

In its sample, this clonotype was seen many times. The chain has TRBV20-1 and TRBJ2-1; D uncertain. CDR1 is DFQATT, CDR2 SNEGSKA, per germline (reference sequence). The germline V and J ends were trimmed by 1 base and 0 bases, with 10 bases remaining between them. The CDR3 spans 15 residues. The CDR3, as DNA: TGCAGTGCTAGAGCCAGCTACGGCTCCTACAATGAGCAGTTCTTC. Its translation is CSARASYGSYNEQFF.

The chain is built from TRBV30 and TRBJ2-5; 10 bases align to TRBD1. This CDR3 has 17 amino acids. Germline V CDR1 and CDR2: GTSNPN, SVGIG (reference sequence). Germline trimming cut 5 bases from V and 5 bases from J; bases unmatched to any gene: 17. In nucleotides, the CDR3 is TGTGCCTGGGGATTTACGGGACAGGGGATTTGGTGGGAGACCCAGTACTTC. It encodes CAWGFTGQGIWWETQYF.

This clonotype was counted ten times or more. The rearrangement links TRBV20-1 to TRBJ1-4; no clear D. CDR1 is DFQATT and CDR2 is SNEGSKA in the germline V gene (reference sequence). The CDR3 loop spans 12 amino acids. Trimming left V 6 bases short and J 8 bases short, with 13 bases between. The CDR3 here is CSAPGPREKLFF. The CDR3 DNA follows: TGCAGTGCCCCCGGACCAAGGGAAAAACTGTTTTTT.

The chain employs TRBV18 and TRBJ2-7; the D gene is possibly TRBD1 (6 bases). Germline CDR1 and CDR2: KGHSH and LQKENI. The ends were cut back, 3 bases at V and 2 bases at J, with 11 bases in the middle. The CDR3 consists of 14 residues. The CDR3 sequence is CASSPSQGPYEQYF. CDR3 DNA: TGTGCCAGCTCACCGTCCCAGGGGCCCTACGAGCAGTACTTC.

In this sample, this clonotype turned up many times. V gene TRBV12-3 or TRBV12-4 combines with J gene TRBJ1-1; D may be TRBD1 (6 bases). Trimming removed 4 bases from V and 7 bases from J, with 10 bases in between. The CDR3 extends over 12 amino acids. The CDR3 DNA sequence: TGTGCCAGCAGTTCGCTACAGGGTGAAGCTTTCTTT. It yields the protein CASSSLQGEAFF.

This clonotype has a count of ten or more. The chain links TRBV12-3 or TRBV12-4 to TRBJ2-3; D is possibly TRBD2 (6 bases). Trimming removed 0 bases from V and 3 bases from J, with 16 bases in between. The CDR3 spans 17 residues. CDR3 coding DNA: TGTGCCAGCAGTTTAGCGTGGGGGGACGGTGCAACAGATACGCAGTATTTT. The encoded protein is CASSLAWGDGATDTQYF.

Turning to this clonotype: Mismatch with germline at one junction end may stem from a read error. The rearrangement joins TRBV9 to TRBJ1-2, with 7 bases fitting TRBD1. This CDR3 spans 20 amino acids. Germline lookup yields CDR1 SGDLS and CDR2 YYNGEE. CDR3 sequence (DNA): TGTGCCAGCAGCGCTGAATCCAACAGGGGACCAACCCTTGAGGACTATGGCCACACCTTC. Its protein is CASSAESNRGPTLEDYGHTF. Full variable domain (remainder filled in from reference TRBV9 and TRBJ1-2): DSGVTQTPKHLITATGQRVTLRCSPRSGDLSVYWYQQSLDQGLQFLIQYYNGEERAKGNILERFSAQQFPDLHSELNLSSLELGDSALYFCASSAESNRGPTLEDYGHTFGSGTRLTVV.